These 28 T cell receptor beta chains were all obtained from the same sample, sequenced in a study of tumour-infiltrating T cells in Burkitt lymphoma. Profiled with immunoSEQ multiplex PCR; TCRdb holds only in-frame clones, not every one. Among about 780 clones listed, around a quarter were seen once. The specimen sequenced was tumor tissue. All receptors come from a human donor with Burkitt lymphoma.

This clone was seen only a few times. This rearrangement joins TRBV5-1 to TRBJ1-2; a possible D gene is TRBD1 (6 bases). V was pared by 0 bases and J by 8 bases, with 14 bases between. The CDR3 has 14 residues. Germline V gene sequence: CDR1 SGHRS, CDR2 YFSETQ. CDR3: CASSLGEGVHGYTF. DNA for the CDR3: TGCGCCAGCAGCTTGGGGGAGGGGGTCCACGGCTACACCTTC.

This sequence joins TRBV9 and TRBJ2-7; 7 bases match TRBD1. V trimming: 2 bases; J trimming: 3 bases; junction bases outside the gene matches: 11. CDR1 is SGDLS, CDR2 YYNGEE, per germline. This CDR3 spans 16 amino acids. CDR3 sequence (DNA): TGTGCCAGCAGCGTGGCGACCGGGACAGTTATCTACGAGCAGTACTTC. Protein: CASSVATGTVIYEQYF.

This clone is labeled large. The chain's CDR3 is CASRSTSGGASEQFF. DNA for the CDR3: TGTGCCAGCAGATCGACTAGCGGGGGGGCCAGTGAGCAGTTCTTC. The chain is built from TRBV6-1 and TRBJ2-1, with 14 bases lining up with TRBD2. Germline CDR1 and CDR2: MNHNS and SASEGT. V trimming: 6 bases; J trimming: 9 bases; junction bases outside the gene matches: 7. The CDR3 runs 15 residues.

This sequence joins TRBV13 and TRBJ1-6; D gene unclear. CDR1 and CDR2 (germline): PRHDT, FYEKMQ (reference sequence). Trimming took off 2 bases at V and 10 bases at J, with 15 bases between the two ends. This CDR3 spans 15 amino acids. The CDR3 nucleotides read TGTGCCAGCAGCTTAAAAATCTGGGGATGGTCACCCCTCCACTTT. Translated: CASSLKIWGWSPLHF.

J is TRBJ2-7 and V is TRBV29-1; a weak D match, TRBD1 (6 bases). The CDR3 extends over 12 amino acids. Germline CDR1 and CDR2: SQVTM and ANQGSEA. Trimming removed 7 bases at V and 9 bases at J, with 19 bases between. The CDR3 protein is CSAMKGDTRQYF. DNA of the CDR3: TGCAGCGCCATGAAAGGGGACACTCGGCAGTACTTC.

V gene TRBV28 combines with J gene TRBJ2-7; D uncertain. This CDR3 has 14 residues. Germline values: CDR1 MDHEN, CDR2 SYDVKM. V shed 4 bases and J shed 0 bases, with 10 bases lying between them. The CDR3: CASSWSLGSYEQYF. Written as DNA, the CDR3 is TGTGCCAGCAGTTGGAGCCTGGGCTCCTACGAGCAGTACTTC.

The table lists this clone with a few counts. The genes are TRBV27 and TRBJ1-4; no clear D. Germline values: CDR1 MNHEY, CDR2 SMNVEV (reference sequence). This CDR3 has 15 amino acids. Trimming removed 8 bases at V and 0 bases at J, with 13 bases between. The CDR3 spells CASGLTSATNEKLFF. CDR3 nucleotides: TGTGCCAGCGGACTGACAAGTGCAACTAATGAAAAACTGTTTTTT.

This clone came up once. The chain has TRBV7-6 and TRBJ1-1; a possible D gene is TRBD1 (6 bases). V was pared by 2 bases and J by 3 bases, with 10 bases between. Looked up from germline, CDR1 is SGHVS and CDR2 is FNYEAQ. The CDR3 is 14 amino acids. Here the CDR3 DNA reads TGTGCCAGCAGCTTACGGACAGAGTACACTGAAGCTTTCTTT. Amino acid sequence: CASSLRTEYTEAFF.

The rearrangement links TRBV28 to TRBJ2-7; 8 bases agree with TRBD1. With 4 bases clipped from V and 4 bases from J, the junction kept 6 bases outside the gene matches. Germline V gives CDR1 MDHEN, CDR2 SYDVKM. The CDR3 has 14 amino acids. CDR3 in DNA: TGTGCCAGCAGTTCAGCAGGGGGCGGTTACGAGCAGTACTTC. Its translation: CASSSAGGGYEQYF.

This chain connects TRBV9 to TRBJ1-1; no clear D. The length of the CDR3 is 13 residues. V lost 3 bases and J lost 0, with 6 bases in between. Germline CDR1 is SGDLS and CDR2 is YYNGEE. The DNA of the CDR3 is TGTGCCAGCAGCGGACGCCTGAACACTGAAGCTTTCTTT. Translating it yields CASSGRLNTEAFF.

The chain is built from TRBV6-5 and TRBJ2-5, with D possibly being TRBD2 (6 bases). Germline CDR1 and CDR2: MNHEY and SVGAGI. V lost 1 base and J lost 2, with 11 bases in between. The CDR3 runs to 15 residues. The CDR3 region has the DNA TGTGCCAGCAGTTACTTGGGACTCAAACAAGAGACCCAGTACTTC. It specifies CASSYLGLKQETQYF.

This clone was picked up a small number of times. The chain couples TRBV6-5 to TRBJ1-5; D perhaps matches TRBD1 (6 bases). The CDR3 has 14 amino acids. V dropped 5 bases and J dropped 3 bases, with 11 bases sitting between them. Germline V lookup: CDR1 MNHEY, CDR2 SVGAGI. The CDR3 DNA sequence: TGTGCCAGCAGTAGGGGGGGACCCAATCAGCCCCAGCATTTT. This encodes CASSRGGPNQPQHF.

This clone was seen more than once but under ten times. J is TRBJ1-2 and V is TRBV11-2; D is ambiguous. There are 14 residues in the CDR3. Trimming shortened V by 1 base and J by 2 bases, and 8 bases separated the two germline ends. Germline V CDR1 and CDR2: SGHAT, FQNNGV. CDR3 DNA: TGTGCCAGCAGCTTAGCTGGTCAGAACTATGGCTACACCTTC. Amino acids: CASSLAGQNYGYTF.

The CDR3 coding sequence is TGTGCCAGCAGTTACTCTAGGGGGCCCGGGGAGCTGTTTTTT. Translated, it gives CASSYSRGPGELFF. The chain employs TRBV6-5 and TRBJ2-2; 7 nucleotides align to TRBD1. The CDR3 is 14 residues long. Germline trimming cut 0 bases from V and 6 bases from J; bases unmatched to any gene: 1. Germline loops: CDR1 MNHEY, CDR2 SVGAGI.

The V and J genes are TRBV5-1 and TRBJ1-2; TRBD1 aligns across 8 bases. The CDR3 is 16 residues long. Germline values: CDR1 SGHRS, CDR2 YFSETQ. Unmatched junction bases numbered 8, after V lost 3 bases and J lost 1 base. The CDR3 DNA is TGCGCCAGCAGCTCAACAGGGGGGGCTATTAACTATGGCTACACCTTC. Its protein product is CASSSTGGAINYGYTF. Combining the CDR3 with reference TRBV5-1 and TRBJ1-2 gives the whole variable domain KAGVTQTPRYLIKTRGQQVTLSCSPISGHRSVSWYQQTPGQGLQFLFEYFSETQRNKGNFPGRFSGRQFSNSRSEMNVSTLELGDSALYLCASSSTGGAINYGYTFGSGTRLTVV.

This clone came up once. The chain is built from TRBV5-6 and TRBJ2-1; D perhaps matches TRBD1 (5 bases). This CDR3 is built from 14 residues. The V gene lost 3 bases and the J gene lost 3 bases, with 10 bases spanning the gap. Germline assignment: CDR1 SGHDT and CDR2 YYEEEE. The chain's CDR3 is CASSSVTGYNEQFF. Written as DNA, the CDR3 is TGTGCCAGCAGCTCGGTTACAGGCTACAATGAGCAGTTCTTC. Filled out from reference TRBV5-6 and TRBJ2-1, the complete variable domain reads DAGVTQSPTHLIKTRGQQVTLRCSPKSGHDTVSWYQQALGQGPQFIFQYYEEEERQRGNFPDRFSGHQFPNYSSELNVNALLLGDSALYLCASSSVTGYNEQFFGPGTRLTVL.

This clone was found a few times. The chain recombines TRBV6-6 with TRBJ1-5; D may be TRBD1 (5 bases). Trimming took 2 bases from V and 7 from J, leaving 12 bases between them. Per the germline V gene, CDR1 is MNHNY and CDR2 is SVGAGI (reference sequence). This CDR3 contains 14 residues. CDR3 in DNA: TGTGCCAGCAGTTACAGCCAGGGTGGGCAGCCCCAGCATTTT. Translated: CASSYSQGGQPQHF.

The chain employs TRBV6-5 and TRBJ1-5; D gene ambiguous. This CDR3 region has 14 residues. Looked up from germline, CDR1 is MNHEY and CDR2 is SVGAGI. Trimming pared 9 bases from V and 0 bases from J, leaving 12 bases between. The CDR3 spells CASRLSYSNQPQHF. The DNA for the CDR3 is TGTGCCAGTAGACTGTCATATAGCAATCAGCCCCAGCATTTT.

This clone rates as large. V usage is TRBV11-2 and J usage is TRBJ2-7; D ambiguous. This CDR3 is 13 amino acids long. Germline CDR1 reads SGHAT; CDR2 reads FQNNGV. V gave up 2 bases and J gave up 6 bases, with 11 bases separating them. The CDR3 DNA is TGTGCCAGCAGCTTATCTTCAACCGGCGAGCAGTACTTC. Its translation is CASSLSSTGEQYF.

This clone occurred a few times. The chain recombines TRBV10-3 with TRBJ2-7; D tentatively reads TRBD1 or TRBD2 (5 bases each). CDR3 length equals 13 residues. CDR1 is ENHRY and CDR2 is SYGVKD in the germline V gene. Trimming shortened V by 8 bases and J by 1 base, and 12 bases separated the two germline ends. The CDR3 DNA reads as TGTGCCATCTCCAACGGGACGTCCTACGAGCAGTACTTC. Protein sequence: CAISNGTSYEQYF.

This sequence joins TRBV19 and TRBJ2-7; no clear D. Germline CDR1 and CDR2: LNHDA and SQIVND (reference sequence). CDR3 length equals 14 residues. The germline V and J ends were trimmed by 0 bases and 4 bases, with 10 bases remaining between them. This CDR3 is CASSIDGSSYEQYF. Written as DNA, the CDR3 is TGTGCCAGTAGTATAGATGGGTCCTCGTACGAGCAGTACTTC.

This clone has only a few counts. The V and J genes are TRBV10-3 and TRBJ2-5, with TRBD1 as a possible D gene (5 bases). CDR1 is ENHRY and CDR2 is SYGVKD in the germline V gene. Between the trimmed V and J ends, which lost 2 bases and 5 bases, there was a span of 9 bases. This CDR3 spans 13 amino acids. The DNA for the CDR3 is TGTGCCATCAGTGAGGGGGCGACGGAGACCCAGTACTTC. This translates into CAISEGATETQYF.

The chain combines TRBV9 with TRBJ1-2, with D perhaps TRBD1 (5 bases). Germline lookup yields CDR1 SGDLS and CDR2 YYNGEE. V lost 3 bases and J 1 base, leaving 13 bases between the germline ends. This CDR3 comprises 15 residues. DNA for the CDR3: TGTGCCAGCAGCGCCGACAGTCTATTTAACTATGGCTACACCTTC. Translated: CASSADSLFNYGYTF.

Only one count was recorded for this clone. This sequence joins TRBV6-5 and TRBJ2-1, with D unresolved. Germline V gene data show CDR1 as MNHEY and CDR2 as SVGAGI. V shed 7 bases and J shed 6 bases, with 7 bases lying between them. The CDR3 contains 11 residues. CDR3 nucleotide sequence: TGTGCCAGCACCGCCCTCAATGAGCAGTTCTTC. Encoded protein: CASTALNEQFF.

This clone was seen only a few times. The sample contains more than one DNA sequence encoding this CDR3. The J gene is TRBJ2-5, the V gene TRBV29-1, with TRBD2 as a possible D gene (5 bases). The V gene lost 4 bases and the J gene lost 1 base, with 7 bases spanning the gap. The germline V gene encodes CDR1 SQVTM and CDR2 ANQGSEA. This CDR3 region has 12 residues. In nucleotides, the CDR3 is TGCAGCGTTGGGACTGTCCAAGAGACCCAGTACTTC. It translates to CSVGTVQETQYF.

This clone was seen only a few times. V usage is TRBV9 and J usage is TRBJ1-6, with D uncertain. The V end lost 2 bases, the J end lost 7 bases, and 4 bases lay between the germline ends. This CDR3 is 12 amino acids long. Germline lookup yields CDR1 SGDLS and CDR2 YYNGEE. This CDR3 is CASSVGNSPLHF. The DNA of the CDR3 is TGTGCCAGCAGCGTTGGAAATTCACCCCTCCACTTT.

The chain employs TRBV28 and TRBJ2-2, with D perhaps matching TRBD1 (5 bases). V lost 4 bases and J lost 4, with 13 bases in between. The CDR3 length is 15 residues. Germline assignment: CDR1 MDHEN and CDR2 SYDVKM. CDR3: CASSSSDSTTGELFF. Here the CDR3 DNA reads TGTGCCAGCAGTTCCTCTGACAGCACCACCGGGGAGCTGTTTTTT.

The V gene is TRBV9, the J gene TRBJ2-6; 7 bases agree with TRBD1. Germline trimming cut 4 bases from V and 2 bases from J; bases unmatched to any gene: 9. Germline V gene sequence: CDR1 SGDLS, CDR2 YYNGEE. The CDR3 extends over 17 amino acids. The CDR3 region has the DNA TGTGCCAGCAGCCCCGGGACAGAAGTGCCTGGGGCCAACGTCCTGACTTTC. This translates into CASSPGTEVPGANVLTF.